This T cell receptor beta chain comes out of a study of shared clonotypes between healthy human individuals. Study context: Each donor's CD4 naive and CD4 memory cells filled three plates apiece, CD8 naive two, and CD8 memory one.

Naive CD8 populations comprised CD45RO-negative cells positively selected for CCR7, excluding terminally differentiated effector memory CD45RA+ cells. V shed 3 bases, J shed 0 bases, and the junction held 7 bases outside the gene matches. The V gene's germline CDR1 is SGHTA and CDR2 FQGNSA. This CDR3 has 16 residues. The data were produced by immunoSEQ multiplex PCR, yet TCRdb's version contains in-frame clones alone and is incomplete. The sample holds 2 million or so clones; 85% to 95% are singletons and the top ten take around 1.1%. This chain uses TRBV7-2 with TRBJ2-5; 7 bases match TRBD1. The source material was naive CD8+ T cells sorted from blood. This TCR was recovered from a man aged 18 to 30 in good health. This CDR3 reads CASSFLRTGNQETQYF. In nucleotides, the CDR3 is TGTGCCAGCAGCTTTCTTCGGACAGGCAACCAAGAGACCCAGTACTTC.